The 14 T cell receptor beta chains reported below all come from one sample, sequenced in a study of CD8 T cells in ankylosing spondylitis. TCRdb used MiXCR to reprocess the 5' RACE reads, holding one entry per CDR3 protein. The repertoire has over 200,000 distinct CDR3 sequences, under 12% of them found once; the top ten carry roughly a fifth. Sequenced: blood, either unsorted or a sorted T cell fraction (not recorded which). The origin of the receptors is a male donor with ankylosing spondylitis or in good health (not recorded which).

This clonotype was recorded many times. The gene calls are TRBV7-9 and TRBJ1-1; unclear D gene. Trimming pared 1 base from V and 0 bases from J, leaving 6 bases between. The length of the CDR3 is 14 residues. Germline V gene sequence: CDR1 SEHNR, CDR2 FQNEAQ (reference sequence). CDR3 coding DNA: TGTGCCAGCAGCTTAGGGCGGTTGAACACTGAAGCTTTCTTT. Its protein product is CASSLGRLNTEAFF.

This clonotype appeared many times. Here the CDR3 reads CASSLMGGTNTEAFF. The CDR3 nucleotides read TGCGCCAGCAGCTTGATGGGAGGGACCAACACTGAAGCTTTCTTT. The chain couples TRBV5-1 to TRBJ1-1; D is perhaps TRBD1 (5 bases). The germline gives CDR1 SGHRS, CDR2 YFSETQ. This CDR3 contains 15 residues. The ends were cut back, 1 base at V and 2 bases at J, with 12 bases in the middle.

In its sample, this clonotype was seen many times. The chain has TRBV5-1 and TRBJ2-3, with unresolved D. The V gene's germline CDR1 is SGHRS and CDR2 YFSETQ. V was trimmed by 1 base and J by 5 bases, leaving 11 bases between them. The CDR3 runs 14 residues. The CDR3 sequence: CASSLSEPRDTQYF. The CDR3, as DNA: TGCGCCAGCAGCTTGAGTGAGCCTCGAGATACGCAGTATTTT.

J is TRBJ1-1 and V is TRBV5-1; a weak D match, TRBD1 (5 bases). This CDR3 spans 17 amino acids. V was cut by 0 bases and J by 3 bases, with 18 bases left in between. Germline lookup yields CDR1 SGHRS and CDR2 YFSETQ. The CDR3 DNA reads as TGCGCCAGCAGCTTGGTAGTCGGGGACGGGGCGGACACTGAAGCTTTCTTT. It translates to CASSLVVGDGADTEAFF.

The chain combines TRBV12-3 or TRBV12-4 with TRBJ2-1; 10 bases fit TRBD2. The CDR3 contains 13 residues. Losses at the gene ends were 3 bases for V and 14 bases for J; bases not matched to a gene: 7. The CDR3 coding sequence is TGTGCCAGCAGTTTTCGGCTAGCGGGGGTGAAGTTCTTC. This encodes CASSFRLAGVKFF.

J is TRBJ2-3 and V is TRBV11-2; 8 nucleotides match TRBD1. This CDR3 spans 18 amino acids. Losses at the gene ends were 1 base for V and 5 bases for J; bases not matched to a gene: 14. Germline loops: CDR1 SGHAT, CDR2 FQNNGV. The CDR3 bases are TGTGCCAGCAGCTTAGTTTGGGCAGGGGGCTCGACTATAGATACGCAGTATTTT. Translation gives CASSLVWAGGSTIDTQYF.

This clonotype was observed a few times. The chain joins TRBV20-1 to TRBJ1-2; the match to TRBD1 covers 7 bases. The ends lost 8 bases at V and 2 bases at J; junction bases unmatched: 14. Germline CDR1 reads DFQATT; CDR2 reads SNEGSKA (reference sequence). The CDR3 length is 15 residues. CDR3 DNA sequence: TGCAGTATATTAGCCGGGCAGGGGGTGAACTATGGCTACACCTTC. Translated: CSILAGQGVNYGYTF.

At least ten counts were recorded for this clonotype. This chain connects TRBV20-1 to TRBJ2-3, with D uncertain. This CDR3 region has 13 residues. V was trimmed by 6 bases and J by 7 bases, leaving 17 bases between them. CDR1 is DFQATT and CDR2 is SNEGSKA in the germline V gene (reference sequence). The CDR3 loop is CSAGAAELHTQYF. DNA for the CDR3: TGCAGTGCCGGAGCCGCTGAGCTACATACGCAGTATTTT.

The rearrangement links TRBV5-8 to TRBJ1-1; 8 positions match TRBD1. Losses at the gene ends were 0 bases for V and 1 base for J; bases not matched to a gene: 5. Germline CDR1 is SGHTS and CDR2 is YDEGEE. CDR3 length equals 16 residues. CDR3 region: CASSLGQGWSNTEAFF. DNA of the CDR3: TGTGCCAGCAGCTTGGGACAGGGGTGGTCGAACACTGAAGCTTTCTTT.

In DNA, the CDR3 is TGTGCCAGCACCAGGGAGAATAGCAATCAGCCCCAGCATTTT. Its protein is CASTRENSNQPQHF. J is TRBJ1-5 and V is TRBV2, with D tentatively TRBD1 (5 bases). Trimming cost V 7 bases and J 0 bases, with 10 bases left between them. Germline-derived CDR1 and CDR2 are SNHLY and FYNNEI. The CDR3 covers 14 residues.

The chain links TRBV28 to TRBJ2-1; D remains unclear. Germline values: CDR1 MDHEN, CDR2 SYDVKM. V lost 8 bases and J 3 bases, leaving 8 bases between the germline ends. This CDR3 has 12 residues. CDR3 bases: TGTGCCAGCGATGATGGCTACAATGAGCAGTTCTTC. It translates to CASDDGYNEQFF.

This clonotype was detected many times. CDR3 region: CASSRSGNSEETQYF. CDR3 in DNA: TGCGCCAGCAGCCGCTCGGGGAATAGTGAAGAGACCCAGTACTTC. The chain links TRBV5-1 to TRBJ2-5; D perhaps matches TRBD2 (5 bases). Germline V lookup: CDR1 SGHRS, CDR2 YFSETQ. The CDR3 runs 15 residues. Trimming left V 4 bases short and J 3 bases short, with 16 bases between.

This clonotype was observed a handful of times. The rearrangement links TRBV6-5 to TRBJ1-6; 8 bases agree with TRBD1. After removal of 4 bases from V and 7 bases from J, the junction contained 9 bases not matched to a gene. The V gene's germline CDR1 is MNHEY and CDR2 SVGAGI. The CDR3 is 16 amino acids. CDR3 nucleotides: TGTGCCAGCAGTTTAGCCCGGGACAGGCTAAATTCACCCCTCCACTTT. Its translation: CASSLARDRLNSPLHF.

This clonotype occurred a few times. The chain couples TRBV18 to TRBJ1-1; 7 nucleotides agree with TRBD1. After removal of 3 bases from V and 10 bases from J, the junction contained 11 bases not matched to a gene. The CDR3 loop spans 14 amino acids. Germline V gene lookup returns CDR1 KGHSH and CDR2 LQKENI. CDR3 loop: CASSPGTDPRRAFF. CDR3 in DNA: TGTGCCAGCTCACCGGGGACAGACCCGCGTCGAGCTTTCTTT.